This T cell receptor (beta chain) was found in a study of blood T cell repertoires in COVID-19. Study information: The study drew acute and convalescent COVID-19 samples from the United States, Italy and Spain. The analysed material was cDNA or gDNA that came from T cells, B-cell-depleted T cells, or PBMCs.

Germline CDR1 SGHRS, CDR2 YFSETQ. This CDR3 contains 13 residues. The ends were cut back, 0 bases at V and 6 bases at J, with 6 bases in the middle. Original handling: Estimation of nucleated cell counts was performed using reference gene primer amplification. Sequenced by immunoSEQ multiplex PCR; TCRdb stores in-frame clones only, minus some. V and J calls and clone size follow that table, whereas D and trimming were derived from the DNA. The profile shows about 360,000 clones, approximately 86% of them singletons. The sequenced sample was peripheral blood. The chain couples TRBV5-1 to TRBJ1-4, with D possibly TRBD1 on 6 matching bases. The sequence was obtained from a woman aged 60-75 years with COVID-19, enrolled during active disease. CDR3 sequence (DNA): TGCGCCAGCAGCTTGGGGACAGATGAAAAACTGTTTTTT. Translated: CASSLGTDEKLFF.